The present TCR beta chain was sequenced within a study of T-cell memory formation after mild COVID-19. Overall study context: Most TCR clusters belonged to a single donor. Study-wide results and limits: CD4+ bias marked clones expanding day 15 to 37, unlike balanced contracting clones. CD4+ clones that contracted lay mainly in CM and EM; CD8+ ones lay in EMRA. Day 37-peaking second-wave clones had unconfirmed SARS-CoV-2 specificity.

Losses at the gene ends were 4 bases for V and 2 bases for J; bases not matched to a gene: 9. Germline V gene lookup returns CDR1 SGHDT and CDR2 YYEEEE. The CDR3 has 17 residues. Concerning this clonotype itself: Its target is unknown.

TCRdb fed the 5' RACE reads into MiXCR, producing one record per CDR3 protein. The table lists under 300,000 distinct CDR3 sequences, less than 20% of them singletons, with 3.5% in the top ten. The clonotype originates from a man younger than 35 who had mild COVID-19 (a few samples of this study predate the infection). Cell type and time point are not known. The sequencing sample was made of PBMCs or a T cell subset sorted from them (not recorded which). The chain has TRBV5-6 and TRBJ1-5; TRBD1 aligns across 10 bases. CDR3 protein: CASSRATGGEGNQPQHF. In DNA form, the CDR3 reads TGTGCCAGCAGCCGCGCGACAGGGGGCGAGGGCAATCAGCCCCAGCATTTT.